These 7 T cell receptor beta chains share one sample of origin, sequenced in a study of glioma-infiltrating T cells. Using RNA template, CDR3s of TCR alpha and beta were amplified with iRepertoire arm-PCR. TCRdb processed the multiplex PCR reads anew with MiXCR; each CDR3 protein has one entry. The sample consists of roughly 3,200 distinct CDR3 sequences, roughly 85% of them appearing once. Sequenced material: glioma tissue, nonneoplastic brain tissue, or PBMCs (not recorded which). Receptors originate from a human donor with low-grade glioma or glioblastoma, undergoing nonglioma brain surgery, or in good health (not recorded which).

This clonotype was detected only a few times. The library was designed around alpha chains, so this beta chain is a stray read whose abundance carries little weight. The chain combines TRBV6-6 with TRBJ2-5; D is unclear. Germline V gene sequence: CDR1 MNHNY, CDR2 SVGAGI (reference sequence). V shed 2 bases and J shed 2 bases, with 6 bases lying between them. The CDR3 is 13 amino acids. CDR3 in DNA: TGTGCCAGCAGTTACCTATTACAAGAGACCCAGTACTTC. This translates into CASSYLLQETQYF.

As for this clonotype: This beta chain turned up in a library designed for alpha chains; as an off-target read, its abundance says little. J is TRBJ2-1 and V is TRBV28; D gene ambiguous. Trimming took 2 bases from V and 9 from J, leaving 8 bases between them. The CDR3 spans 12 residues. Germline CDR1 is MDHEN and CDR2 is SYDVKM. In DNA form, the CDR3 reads TGTGCCAGCAGTTTAACGGGTGGTGAGCAGTTCTTC. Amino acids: CASSLTGGEQFF.

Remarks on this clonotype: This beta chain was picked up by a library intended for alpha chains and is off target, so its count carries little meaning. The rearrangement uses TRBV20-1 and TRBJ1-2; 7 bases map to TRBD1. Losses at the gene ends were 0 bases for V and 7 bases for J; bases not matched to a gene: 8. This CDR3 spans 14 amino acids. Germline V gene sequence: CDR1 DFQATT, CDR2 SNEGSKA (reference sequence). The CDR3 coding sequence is TGCAGTGCTAGAGATGCCCAGGGGGACTCTGGCTACACCTTC. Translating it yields CSARDAQGDSGYTF.

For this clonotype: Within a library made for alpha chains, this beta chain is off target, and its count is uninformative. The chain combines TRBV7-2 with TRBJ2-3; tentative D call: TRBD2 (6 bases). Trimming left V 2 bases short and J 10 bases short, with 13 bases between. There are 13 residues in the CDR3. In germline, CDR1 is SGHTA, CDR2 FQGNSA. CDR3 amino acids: CASSLMDSGAQYF. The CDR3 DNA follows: TGTGCCAGCAGCTTAATGGATAGCGGCGCGCAGTATTTT.

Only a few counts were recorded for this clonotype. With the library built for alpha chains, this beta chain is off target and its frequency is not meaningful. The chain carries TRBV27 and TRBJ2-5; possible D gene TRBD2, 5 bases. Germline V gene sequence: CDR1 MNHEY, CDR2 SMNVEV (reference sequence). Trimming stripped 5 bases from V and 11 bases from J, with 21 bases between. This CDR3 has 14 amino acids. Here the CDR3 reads CASSPHTPSDFQYF. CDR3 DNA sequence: TGTGCCAGCAGTCCCCACACCCCCTCGGACTTTCAGTACTTC.

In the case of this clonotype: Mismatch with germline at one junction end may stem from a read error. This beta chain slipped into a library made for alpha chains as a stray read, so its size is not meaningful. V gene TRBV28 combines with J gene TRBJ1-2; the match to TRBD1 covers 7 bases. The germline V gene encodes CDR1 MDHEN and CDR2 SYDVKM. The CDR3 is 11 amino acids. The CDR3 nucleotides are TGTGCGGTACAGGGGAACTATGGCTACAACTTC. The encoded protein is CAVQGNYGYNF.

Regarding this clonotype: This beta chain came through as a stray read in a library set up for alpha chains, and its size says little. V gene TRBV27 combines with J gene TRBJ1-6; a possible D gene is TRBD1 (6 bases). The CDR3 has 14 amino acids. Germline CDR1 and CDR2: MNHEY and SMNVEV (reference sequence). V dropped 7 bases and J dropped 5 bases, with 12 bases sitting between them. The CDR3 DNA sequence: TGTGCCAGCATGCAACAGGGCCATAATTCACCCCTCCACTTT. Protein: CASMQQGHNSPLHF.